Listed below are T cell receptor beta chains from one sample, sequenced in a study of T cell repertoires in cytomegalovirus infection. Antigen specificity for these receptors is unknown. A single record per CDR3 protein comes from TCRdb applying MiXCR to the reads. This sample has 570,000 or so distinct CDR3 sequences, with roughly 42% found just once. Here the sequenced sample was cultured PBMCs, taken from culture after CMV antigen stimulation. All receptors come from a human donor in good health (CMV status not recorded). Some clones in this sample may be carry-over from other donors' samples. Both conserved end residues are part of each CDR3. The D gene is left open where the match is weak. Only part of the rows carry a size: once, few, many, or a class if the clone is expanded.

>TRBJ1-1|.|many|13|TRBV7-2
CASSRLVNTEAFF
TGTGCCAGCAGCCGACTTGTGAACACTGAAGCTTTCTTT
>TRBJ1-2|.|.|13|TRBV6-5
CASSYGQAYGYTF
TGTGCCAGCAGTTATGGCCAGGCTTATGGCTACACCTTC
>TRBJ1-1|TRBD1|.|15|TRBV15
CATSRETGADTEAFF
TGTGCCACCAGCAGAGAGACAGGGGCCGACACTGAAGCTTTCTTT
>TRBJ2-7|.|.|13|TRBV28
CASSRWQGGEQYF
TGTGCCAGCAGCCGATGGCAGGGCGGCGAGCAGTACTTC
>TRBJ1-1|.|.|12|TRBV27
CASTKGLNEAFF
TGTGCCAGCACAAAAGGACTGAACGAAGCTTTCTTT
>TRBJ2-1|.|few|14|TRBV7-8
CASSPDSDYNEQFF
TGTGCCAGCAGCCCCGACAGCGATTACAATGAGCAGTTCTTC
>TRBJ2-3|.|few|16|TRBV4-1
CASSQVGRGAPGTQYF
TGCGCCAGCAGCCAAGTCGGTCGGGGGGCGCCGGGTACGCAGTATTTT
>TRBJ1-4|.|.|17|TRBV11-2
CASSPSPLQVPNEKLFF
TGTGCCAGCAGCCCAAGCCCCCTACAGGTTCCTAATGAAAAACTGTTTTTT
>TRBJ2-3|TRBD2|.|14|TRBV20-1
CSARDDSALAAQYF
TGCAGTGCTAGAGATGATAGTGCACTAGCGGCGCAGTATTTT
>TRBJ2-1|.|.|13|TRBV6-5
CASRGTSFEEQFF
TGTGCCAGCAGGGGGACTTCATTCGAGGAGCAGTTCTTC
>TRBJ2-7|TRBD1|.|13|TRBV29-1
CSVEGQGPYEQYF
TGCAGCGTTGAAGGACAGGGCCCCTACGAGCAGTACTTC
>TRBJ2-3|.|.|11|TRBV6-2/TRBV6-3
CASSRDAAQYF
TGTGCCAGCAGCCGGGACGCGGCGCAGTATTTT
>TRBJ2-2|.|few|16|TRBV5-1
CASSLGARDGTGELFF
TGCGCCAGCAGCTTGGGAGCCCGGGACGGAACCGGGGAGCTGTTTTTT
>TRBJ2-3|.|few|16|TRBV7-2
CASSLGLVGATDTQYF
TGTGCCAGCAGCCTAGGACTAGTGGGGGCCACAGATACGCAGTATTTT
>TRBJ2-2|.|few|14|TRBV7-8
CASSQGPYTGELFF
TGTGCCAGCAGCCAGGGGCCGTACACCGGGGAGCTGTTTTTT
>TRBJ2-1|TRBD2|many|13|TRBV7-2
CASSLGLVGEQFF
TGTGCCAGCAGCTTGGGACTAGTGGGTGAGCAGTTCTTC